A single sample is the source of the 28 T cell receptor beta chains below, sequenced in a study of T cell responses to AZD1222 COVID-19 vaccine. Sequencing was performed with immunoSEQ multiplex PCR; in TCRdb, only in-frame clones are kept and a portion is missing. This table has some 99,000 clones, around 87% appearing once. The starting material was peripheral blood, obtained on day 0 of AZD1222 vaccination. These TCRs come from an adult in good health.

The CDR3 region has the DNA TGCGCCAGCAGCTTGGGCAGCAGCTCCTATAATTCACCCCTCCACTTT. Its translation: CASSLGSSSYNSPLHF. The rearrangement joins TRBV5-1 to TRBJ1-6; the D is unclear. V dropped 0 bases and J dropped 0 bases, with 7 bases sitting between them. The length of the CDR3 is 16 residues. CDR1 and CDR2 from the germline V gene are SGHRS and YFSETQ.

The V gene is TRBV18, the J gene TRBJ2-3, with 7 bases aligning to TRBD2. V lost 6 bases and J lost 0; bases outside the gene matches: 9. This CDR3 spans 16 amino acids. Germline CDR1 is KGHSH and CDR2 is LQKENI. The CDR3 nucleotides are TGTGCCAGCTCTTCCCCTAGCGGACACAGCACAGATACGCAGTATTTT. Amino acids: CASSSPSGHSTDTQYF.

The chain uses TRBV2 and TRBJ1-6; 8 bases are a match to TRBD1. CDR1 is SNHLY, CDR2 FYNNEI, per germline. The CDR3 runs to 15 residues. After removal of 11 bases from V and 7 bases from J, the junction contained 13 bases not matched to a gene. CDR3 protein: CAGSNSGQVNSPLHF. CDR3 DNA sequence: TGTGCCGGATCTAACTCGGGACAGGTGAATTCACCCCTCCACTTT.

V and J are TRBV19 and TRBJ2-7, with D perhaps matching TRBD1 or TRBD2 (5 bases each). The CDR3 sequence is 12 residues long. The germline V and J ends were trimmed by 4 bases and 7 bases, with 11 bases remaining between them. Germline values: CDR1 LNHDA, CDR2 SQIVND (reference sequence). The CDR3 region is CASSKSWGEQYF. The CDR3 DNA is TGTGCCAGTAGTAAAAGCTGGGGGGAGCAGTACTTC.

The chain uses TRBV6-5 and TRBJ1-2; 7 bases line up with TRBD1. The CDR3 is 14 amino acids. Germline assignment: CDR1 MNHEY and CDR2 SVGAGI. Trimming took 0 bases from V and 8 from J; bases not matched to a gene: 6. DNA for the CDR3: TGTGCCAGCAGTTACTCAGGACAGGAGGGGGGCTACACCTTC. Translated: CASSYSGQEGGYTF.

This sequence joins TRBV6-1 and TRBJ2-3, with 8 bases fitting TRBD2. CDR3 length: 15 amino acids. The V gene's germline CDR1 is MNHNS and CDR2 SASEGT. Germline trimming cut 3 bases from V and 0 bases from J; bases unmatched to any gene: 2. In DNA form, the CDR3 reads TGTGCCAGCAGTGAGATAGCGGGGAGCACAGATACGCAGTATTTT. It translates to CASSEIAGSTDTQYF.

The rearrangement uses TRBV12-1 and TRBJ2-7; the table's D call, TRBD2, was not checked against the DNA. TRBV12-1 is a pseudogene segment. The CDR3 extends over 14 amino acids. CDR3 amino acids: CASSFCGNSYEQYF. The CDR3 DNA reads TGTGCCAGCAGCTTTTGCGGGAACTCCTACGAGCAGTACTTC.

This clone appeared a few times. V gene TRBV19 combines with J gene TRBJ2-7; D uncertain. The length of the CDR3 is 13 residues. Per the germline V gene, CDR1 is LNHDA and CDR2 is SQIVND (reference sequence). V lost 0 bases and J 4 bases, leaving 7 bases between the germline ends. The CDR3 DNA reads TGTGCCAGTAGTATAGACCAGAGTTACGAGCAGTACTTC. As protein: CASSIDQSYEQYF.

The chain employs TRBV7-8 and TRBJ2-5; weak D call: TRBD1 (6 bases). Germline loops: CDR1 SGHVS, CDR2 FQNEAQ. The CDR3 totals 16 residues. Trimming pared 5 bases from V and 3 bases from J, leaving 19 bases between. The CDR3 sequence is CASSHLAPRGEETQYF. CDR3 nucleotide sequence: TGTGCCAGCAGCCACCTCGCGCCCAGGGGAGAAGAGACCCAGTACTTC.

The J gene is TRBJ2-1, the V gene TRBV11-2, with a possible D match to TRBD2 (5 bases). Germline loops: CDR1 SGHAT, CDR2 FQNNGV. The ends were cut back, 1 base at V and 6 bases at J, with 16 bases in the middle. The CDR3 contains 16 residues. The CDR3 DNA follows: TGTGCCAGCAGCTTAGGACCCCAACTCGGAGGCAATGAGCAGTTCTTC. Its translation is CASSLGPQLGGNEQFF.

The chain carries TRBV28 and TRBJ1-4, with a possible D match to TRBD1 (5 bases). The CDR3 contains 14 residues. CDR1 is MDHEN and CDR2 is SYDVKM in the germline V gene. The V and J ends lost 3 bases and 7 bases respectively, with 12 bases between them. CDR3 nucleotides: TGTGCCAGCAGTTTTGTGGGGAGGGGTGAAAAACTGTTTTTT. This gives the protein CASSFVGRGEKLFF.

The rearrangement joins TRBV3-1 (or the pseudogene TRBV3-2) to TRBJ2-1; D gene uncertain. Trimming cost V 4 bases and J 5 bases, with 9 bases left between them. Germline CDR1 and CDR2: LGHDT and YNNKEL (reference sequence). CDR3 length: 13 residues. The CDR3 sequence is CASSLGMNNEQFF. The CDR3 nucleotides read TGTGCCAGCAGCCTAGGGATGAACAATGAGCAGTTCTTC.

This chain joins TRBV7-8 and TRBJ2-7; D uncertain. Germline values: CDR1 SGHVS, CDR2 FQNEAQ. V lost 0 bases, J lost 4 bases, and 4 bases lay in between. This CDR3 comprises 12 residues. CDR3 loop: CASSLAVYEQYF. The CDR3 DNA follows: TGTGCCAGCAGCTTAGCCGTGTACGAGCAGTACTTC. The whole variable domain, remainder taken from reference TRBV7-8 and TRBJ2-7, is GAGVSQSPRYKVAKRGQDVALRCDPISGHVSLFWYQQALGQGPEFLTYFQNEAQLDKSGLPSDRFFAERPEGSVSTLKIQRTQQEDSAVYLCASSLAVYEQYFGPGTRLTVT.

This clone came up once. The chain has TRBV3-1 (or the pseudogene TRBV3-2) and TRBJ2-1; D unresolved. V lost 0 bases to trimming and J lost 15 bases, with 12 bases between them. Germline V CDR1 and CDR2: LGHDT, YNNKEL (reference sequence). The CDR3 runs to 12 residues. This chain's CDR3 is CASSQDWSSRFF. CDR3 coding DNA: TGTGCCAGCAGCCAAGATTGGAGTAGCCGGTTCTTC.

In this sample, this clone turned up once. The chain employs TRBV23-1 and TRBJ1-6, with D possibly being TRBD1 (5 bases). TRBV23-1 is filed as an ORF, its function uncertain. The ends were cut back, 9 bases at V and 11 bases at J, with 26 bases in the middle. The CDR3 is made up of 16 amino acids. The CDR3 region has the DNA TGCGCCAGGCCCCCGGGGCCCAACCTGGGGGTCGCACCCCTCCACTTT. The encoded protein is CARPPGPNLGVAPLHF.

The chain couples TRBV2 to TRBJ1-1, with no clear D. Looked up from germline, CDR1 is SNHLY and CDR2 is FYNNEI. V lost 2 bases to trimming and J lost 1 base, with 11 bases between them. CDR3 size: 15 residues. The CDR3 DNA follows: TGTGCCAGCAGTGAACCAATGGTTCAGAACACTGAAGCTTTCTTT. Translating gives CASSEPMVQNTEAFF.

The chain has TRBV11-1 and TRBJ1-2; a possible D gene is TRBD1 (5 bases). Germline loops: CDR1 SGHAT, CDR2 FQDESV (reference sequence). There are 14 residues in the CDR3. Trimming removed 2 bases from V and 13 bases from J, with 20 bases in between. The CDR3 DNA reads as TGTGCCAGCAGCTTACATGGGGAGGGGACGGCCTGCACCTTC. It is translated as CASSLHGEGTACTF.

The CDR3: CAWSTVSNQPQHF. The DNA of the CDR3 is TGTGCCTGGAGTACGGTTAGCAATCAGCCCCAGCATTTT. The V gene is TRBV30, the J gene TRBJ1-5; no firm D call. The germline V and J ends were trimmed by 2 bases and 0 bases, with 5 bases remaining between them. Germline V gene sequence: CDR1 GTSNPN, CDR2 SVGIG (reference sequence). The CDR3 runs 13 residues.

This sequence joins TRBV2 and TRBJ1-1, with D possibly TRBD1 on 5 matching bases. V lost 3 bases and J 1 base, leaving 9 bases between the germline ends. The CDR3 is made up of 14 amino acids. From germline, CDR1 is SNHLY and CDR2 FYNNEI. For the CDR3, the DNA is TGTGCCAGCAGTGATTCAGGGTGGAACACTGAAGCTTTCTTT. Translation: CASSDSGWNTEAFF.

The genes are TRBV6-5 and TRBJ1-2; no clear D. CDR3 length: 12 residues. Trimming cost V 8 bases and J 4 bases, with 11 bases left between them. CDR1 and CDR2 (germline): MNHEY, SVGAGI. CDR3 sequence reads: CASGSGTYGYTF. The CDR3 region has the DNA TGTGCCAGCGGGTCGGGTACCTATGGCTACACCTTC.

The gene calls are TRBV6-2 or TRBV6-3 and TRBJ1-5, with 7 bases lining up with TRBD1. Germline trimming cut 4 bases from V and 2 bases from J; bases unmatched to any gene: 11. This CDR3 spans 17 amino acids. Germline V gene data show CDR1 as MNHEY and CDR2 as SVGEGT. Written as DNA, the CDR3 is TGTGCCAGCAGTTGGAGTTGGGCAGGGGGAGGCAATCAGCCCCAGCATTTT. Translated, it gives CASSWSWAGGGNQPQHF.

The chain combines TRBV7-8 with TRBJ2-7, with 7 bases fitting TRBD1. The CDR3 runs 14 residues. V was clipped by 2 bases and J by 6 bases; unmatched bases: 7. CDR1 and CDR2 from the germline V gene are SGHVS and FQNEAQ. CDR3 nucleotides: TGTGCCAGCAGCTTATTTGGACAGGTGGGCGAGCAGTACTTC. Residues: CASSLFGQVGEQYF. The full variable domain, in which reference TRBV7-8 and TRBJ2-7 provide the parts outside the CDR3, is GAGVSQSPRYKVAKRGQDVALRCDPISGHVSLFWYQQALGQGPEFLTYFQNEAQLDKSGLPSDRFFAERPEGSVSTLKIQRTQQEDSAVYLCASSLFGQVGEQYFGPGTRLTVT.

This CDR3 is CASSPGQGPNYSQETQYF. The CDR3 nucleotides are TGTGCCAGCTCACCGGGACAAGGCCCTAATTATTCGCAAGAGACCCAGTACTTC. The J gene is TRBJ2-5, the V gene TRBV18, with a tentative D call TRBD1 (6 bases). In germline, CDR1 is KGHSH, CDR2 LQKENI. V lost 3 bases and J lost 2, with 22 bases in between. CDR3 length: 18 amino acids.

CDR3 DNA: TGTGCCTGGAGTCATACGACTAAGGGGTTTCCCTACGAGCAGTACTTC. Translation: CAWSHTTKGFPYEQYF. V usage is TRBV30 and J usage is TRBJ2-7; D assignment may be TRBD1 or TRBD2 (5 bases each). The V end was cut by 2 bases, the J end by 2 bases, with 19 bases between. CDR3 size: 16 residues. Germline V gene lookup returns CDR1 GTSNPN and CDR2 SVGIG (reference sequence).

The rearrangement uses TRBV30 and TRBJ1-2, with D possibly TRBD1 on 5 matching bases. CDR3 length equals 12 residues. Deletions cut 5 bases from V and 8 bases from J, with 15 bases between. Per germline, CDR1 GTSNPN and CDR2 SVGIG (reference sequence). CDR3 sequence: CAWGTGFKGYTF. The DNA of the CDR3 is TGTGCCTGGGGAACAGGCTTCAAGGGCTACACCTTC.

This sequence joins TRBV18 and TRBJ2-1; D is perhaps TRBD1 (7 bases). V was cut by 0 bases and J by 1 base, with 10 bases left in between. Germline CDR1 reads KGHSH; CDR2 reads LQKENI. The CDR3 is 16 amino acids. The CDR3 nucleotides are TGTGCCAGCTCACCACCGACAGGGAGGTCCTACAATGAGCAGTTCTTC. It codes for CASSPPTGRSYNEQFF.

CDR3 coding DNA: TGTGCCAGCAGCGTAGTCGGTAGGGGCGAGCAGTACTTC. Its translation: CASSVVGRGEQYF. The rearrangement links TRBV9 to TRBJ2-7, with D maybe TRBD1 (5 bases). V dropped 0 bases and J dropped 6 bases, with 10 bases sitting between them. The germline V gene has CDR1 SGDLS and CDR2 YYNGEE. This CDR3 is 13 amino acids long.

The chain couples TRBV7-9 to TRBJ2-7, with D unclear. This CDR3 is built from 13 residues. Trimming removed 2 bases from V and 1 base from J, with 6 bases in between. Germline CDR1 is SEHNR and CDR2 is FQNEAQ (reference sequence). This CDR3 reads CASSLRASYEQYF. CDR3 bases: TGTGCCAGCAGCTTAAGGGCTTCCTACGAGCAGTACTTC.